The 32 T cell receptor beta chains below were found in one sample sequenced in a study of memory CD4+ T cells and cytomegalovirus serostatus (dated by TCRdb to the late 2010s). Library preparation was by the immunoSEQ multiplex PCR assay. The table comes from immuneACCESS by way of TCRdb, which keeps in-frame sequences with V and J called. Part of the clones is missing from these tables; in studies checked, under half for an unresolved V gene and the rest for unknown reasons. For this sample there are tens of thousands of clones; 60% to 80% appear just once. Jointly, the top ten make up 0.77% of the sample. A FACSAria II was used to sort memory CD4+ T cells, defined as single viable CD3+CD4+CD8-CD45RO+ cells. The sample consisted of memory CD4+ T cells from blood. These receptors all come from an adult in good health and CMV-seronegative.

The chain links TRBV29-1 to TRBJ1-3; the D gene is possibly TRBD1 (6 bases). The CDR3 consists of 15 residues. The V gene lost 6 bases and the J gene lost 2 bases, with 17 bases spanning the gap. Germline CDR1 and CDR2: SQVTM and ANQGSEA. DNA for the CDR3: TGCAGCGTCACCCAGGGCGCAGGGGCTGGAAACACCATATATTTT. It codes for CSVTQGAGAGNTIYF. Full variable domain (outside the CDR3, taken from reference TRBV29-1 and TRBJ1-3): SAVISQKPSRDICQRGTSLTIQCQVDSQVTMMFWYRQQPGQSLTLIATANQGSEATYESGFVIDKFPISRPNLTFSTLTVSNMSPEDSSIYLCSVTQGAGAGNTIYFGEGSWLTVV.

The V gene is TRBV5-1, the J gene TRBJ1-2; no definite D call. The CDR3 totals 16 residues. V was clipped by 4 bases and J by 4 bases, with 20 bases between them. The germline V gene has CDR1 SGHRS and CDR2 YFSETQ. DNA for the CDR3: TGCGCCAGCAGCCCGGCGCCTGGGCGGATCACCTATGGCTACACCTTC. Its protein product is CASSPAPGRITYGYTF. Variable domain in full (rest from reference TRBV5-1 and TRBJ1-2): KAGVTQTPRYLIKTRGQQVTLSCSPISGHRSVSWYQQTPGQGLQFLFEYFSETQRNKGNFPGRFSGRQFSNSRSEMNVSTLELGDSALYLCASSPAPGRITYGYTFGSGTRLTVV.

V and J are TRBV6-6 and TRBJ1-3; possibly TRBD1 for D (5 bases). This CDR3 spans 15 amino acids. Germline CDR1 and CDR2: MNHNY and SVGAGI (reference sequence). V gave up 6 bases and J gave up 4 bases, with 16 bases separating them. CDR3 residues: CASSPLLTAGNTIYF. DNA of the CDR3: TGTGCCAGCAGCCCCCTCTTGACAGCCGGAAACACCATATATTTT.

This rearrangement joins TRBV5-1 to TRBJ1-1, with no clear D. The CDR3 is made up of 14 amino acids. Trimming shortened V by 7 bases and J by 11 bases, and 24 bases separated the two germline ends. Germline V CDR1 and CDR2: SGHRS, YFSETQ. CDR3 in amino acids: CASRIQSPEASAFF. CDR3 DNA sequence: TGCGCCAGCCGTATACAGAGTCCGGAGGCGTCGGCTTTCTTT.

The chain couples TRBV7-2 to TRBJ1-2; D might be TRBD1 (5 bases). Per germline, CDR1 SGHTA and CDR2 FQGNSA. V lost 1 base to trimming and J lost 3 bases, with 15 bases between them. The CDR3 length is 16 residues. CDR3 coding DNA: TGTGCCAGCAGCTTAGGAGGTTGGTGGGGCGACTATGGCTACACCTTC. Encoded protein: CASSLGGWWGDYGYTF.

The gene calls are TRBV5-6 and TRBJ1-4; no definite D call. CDR3 length: 17 amino acids. Germline assignment: CDR1 SGHDT and CDR2 YYEEEE. Trimming pared 0 bases from V and 4 bases from J, leaving 16 bases between. CDR3 DNA sequence: TGTGCCAGCAGCTTGGGGGCCACGGGCCGATTTAATGAAAAACTGTTTTTT. Translating it yields CASSLGATGRFNEKLFF.

This clone turned up a few times. DNA of the CDR3: TGTGCCAGTAGTATAAAAGGGGGCGTTACCTACGAGCAGTACTTC. Amino acids: CASSIKGGVTYEQYF. The chain carries TRBV19 and TRBJ2-7; 7 bases align to TRBD1. After removal of 2 bases from V and 2 bases from J, the junction contained 6 bases not matched to a gene. Germline V gene sequence: CDR1 LNHDA, CDR2 SQIVND (reference sequence). The CDR3 sequence is 15 residues long.

Concerning this clone itself: An end of the junction does not agree with germline; a read error may underlie this. The chain couples TRBV7-2 to TRBJ2-1; D gene ambiguous. This CDR3 contains 15 residues. The germline gives CDR1 SGHTA, CDR2 FQGNSA. DNA for the CDR3: TGTGCCAGCAGCCAGGCCGTACACTCCTACAATGAGCAGCTCTTC. This sequence encodes CASSQAVHSYNEQLF.

A word on this clone: Additional DNA sequences in this sample encode the identical CDR3. This chain joins TRBV7-2 and TRBJ2-7; D is unresolved. Germline-derived CDR1 and CDR2 are SGHTA and FQGNSA. This CDR3 contains 13 residues. Trimming took off 5 bases at V and 0 bases at J, with 8 bases between the two ends. CDR3 in amino acids: CASSPGPSYEQYF. CDR3 bases: TGTGCCAGCAGCCCCGGGCCCTCCTACGAGCAGTACTTC. The complete variable domain, with remaining parts taken from reference TRBV7-2 and TRBJ2-7, reads GAGVSQSPSNKVTEKGKDVELRCDPISGHTALYWYRQSLGQGLEFLIYFQGNSAPDKSGLPSDRFSAERTGGSVSTLTIQRTQQEDSAVYLCASSPGPSYEQYFGPGTRLTVT.

This chain joins TRBV19 and TRBJ2-2; 9 positions match TRBD1. V lost 4 bases, J lost 5 bases, and 2 bases stayed unmatched. Germline V gene sequence: CDR1 LNHDA, CDR2 SQIVND (reference sequence). CDR3 length: 14 amino acids. CDR3 residues: CASSTGTGTGELFF. CDR3 DNA sequence: TGTGCCAGTAGTACCGGGACAGGGACCGGGGAGCTGTTTTTT.

The chain combines TRBV30 with TRBJ2-4; no clear D gene. In germline, CDR1 is GTSNPN, CDR2 SVGIG (reference sequence). Trimming shortened V by 0 bases and J by 1 base, and 19 bases separated the two germline ends. The CDR3 spans 18 residues. CDR3 coding DNA: TGTGCCTGGAGTGTAATCGGGTTCTCGTCCTCGGCCAAAAACATTCAGTACTTC. It encodes CAWSVIGFSSSAKNIQYF.

This chain uses TRBV28 with TRBJ2-5; the match to TRBD2 covers 8 bases. The CDR3 has 16 residues. V lost 7 bases and J lost 3; bases outside the gene matches: 13. Germline CDR1 reads MDHEN; CDR2 reads SYDVKM. Here the CDR3 reads CASTPVGTSGEETQYF. The CDR3 nucleotides are TGTGCCAGCACCCCGGTCGGCACTAGCGGTGAAGAGACCCAGTACTTC.

Of note for this clone: At one boundary the junction diverges from the germline segment, which might be a read error. The V and J genes are TRBV6-5 and TRBJ1-3; D is undetermined. Germline CDR1 reads MNHEY; CDR2 reads SVGAGI. This CDR3 spans 11 amino acids. The CDR3 DNA reads as TGTGCCAGCGCCTATGGAGACACCATATATTTT. Translation: CASAYGDTIYF.

The rearrangement joins TRBV30 to TRBJ1-2; the D is unclear. The CDR3 is 12 residues long. Trimming pared 2 bases from V and 8 bases from J, leaving 12 bases between. Germline V gene lookup returns CDR1 GTSNPN and CDR2 SVGIG (reference sequence). CDR3 nucleotide sequence: TGTGCCTGGAGTCATGGTCTCTGGGGCTACACCTTC. As protein: CAWSHGLWGYTF.

The J gene is TRBJ2-7, the V gene TRBV6-5, with D possibly called TRBD1 or TRBD2 (5 bases each). The CDR3 runs 14 residues. The V end lost 0 bases, the J end lost 4 bases, and 10 bases lay between the germline ends. The germline gives CDR1 MNHEY, CDR2 SVGAGI. CDR3 in DNA: TGTGCCAGCAGTTACTCGGGACCCCCATACGAGCAGTACTTC. As protein: CASSYSGPPYEQYF.

The rearrangement joins TRBV7-6 to TRBJ2-5; 8 bases are shared with TRBD2. Per germline, CDR1 SGHVS and CDR2 FNYEAQ. This CDR3 contains 16 residues. V was clipped by 1 base and J by 4 bases; unmatched bases: 8. CDR3 sequence (DNA): TGTGCCAGCAGCTTAGTCGGAGCGGGGGAGGGAGAGACCCAGTACTTC. The encoded protein is CASSLVGAGEGETQYF.

V and J are TRBV2 and TRBJ2-1, with 10 bases matching TRBD1. CDR1 is SNHLY and CDR2 is FYNNEI in the germline V gene. V shed 7 bases, J shed 6 bases, and the junction held 6 bases outside the gene matches. The CDR3 is made up of 14 amino acids. CDR3 residues: CASKKDRGVNEQFF. CDR3 sequence (DNA): TGTGCCAGCAAGAAGGACAGGGGGGTCAATGAGCAGTTCTTC.

The CDR3 coding sequence is TGTGCCAGCAGCCAAGCGAACAGAGTATACGAGCAGTACTTC. This encodes CASSQANRVYEQYF. V is TRBV14 and J is TRBJ2-7; D gene unclear. This CDR3 has 14 amino acids. Trimming took 1 base from V and 4 from J, leaving 11 bases between them. The germline V gene encodes CDR1 SGHDN and CDR2 FVKESK.

The chain employs TRBV7-8 and TRBJ1-5; D is unclear. The CDR3 runs 13 residues. CDR1 and CDR2 (germline): SGHVS, FQNEAQ. The V end lost 5 bases, the J end lost 4 bases, and 9 bases lay between the germline ends. In DNA, the CDR3 is TGTGCCAGCAGCGAACACGTAAATCAGCCCCAGCATTTT. Protein sequence: CASSEHVNQPQHF.

The J gene is TRBJ2-6, the V gene TRBV11-2; TRBD2 matches at 13 bases. J gave up 2 bases and V 4 bases, and 8 bases lay outside the gene matches. The CDR3 spans 19 residues. From germline, CDR1 is SGHAT and CDR2 FQNNGV. The CDR3 loop is CASSSGLAGVGTGANVLTF. The CDR3 DNA is TGTGCCAGCAGCTCCGGACTAGCGGGGGTAGGGACTGGGGCCAACGTCCTGACTTTC.

The chain is built from TRBV29-1 and TRBJ2-1, with D perhaps matching TRBD2 (5 bases). Germline V gives CDR1 SQVTM, CDR2 ANQGSEA. CDR3 length equals 12 residues. V dropped 2 bases and J dropped 5 bases, with 7 bases sitting between them. CDR3 sequence (DNA): TGCAGCGTTGAACCCGGGGACAATGAGCAGTTCTTC. Translated: CSVEPGDNEQFF.

The chain couples TRBV2 to TRBJ1-4; D is unclear. CDR1 and CDR2 (germline): SNHLY, FYNNEI. CDR3 length equals 11 residues. The V end was cut by 3 bases, the J end by 8 bases, with 4 bases between. In nucleotides, the CDR3 is TGTGCCAGCAGTGAGGGAGAAAAACTGTTTTTT. This codes for CASSEGEKLFF.

This sequence joins TRBV9 and TRBJ1-3; D perhaps matches TRBD1 (5 bases). Germline CDR1 reads SGDLS; CDR2 reads YYNGEE. The CDR3 runs 15 residues. V lost 0 bases, J lost 2 bases, and 9 bases lay in between. The CDR3 nucleotides read TGTGCCAGCAGCGTAGGAATGGGGGCTGGAAACACCATATATTTT. Amino acids: CASSVGMGAGNTIYF.

This chain joins TRBV7-2 and TRBJ2-3; TRBD2 might be the D (6 bases). CDR1 is SGHTA, CDR2 FQGNSA, per germline. The CDR3 is 15 residues long. Trimming shortened V by 1 base and J by 6 bases, and 14 bases separated the two germline ends. CDR3 amino acids: CASSLVGGVRDTQYF. For the CDR3, the DNA is TGTGCCAGCAGCTTAGTGGGCGGGGTTAGGGATACGCAGTATTTT.

The V call is TRBV7-2, the J call TRBJ1-1, with D unresolved. The CDR3 sequence is 15 residues long. Germline V gene data show CDR1 as SGHTA and CDR2 as FQGNSA. The V end lost 1 base, the J end lost 1 base, and 10 bases lay between the germline ends. CDR3 DNA sequence: TGTGCCAGCAGCTTAGGTTGGGGAAAGAACACTGAAGCTTTCTTT. Translated, it gives CASSLGWGKNTEAFF. Filled out from reference TRBV7-2 and TRBJ1-1, the complete variable domain reads GAGVSQSPSNKVTEKGKDVELRCDPISGHTALYWYRQSLGQGLEFLIYFQGNSAPDKSGLPSDRFSAERTGGSVSTLTIQRTQQEDSAVYLCASSLGWGKNTEAFFGQGTRLTVV.

The chain uses TRBV2 and TRBJ1-4; unclear D gene. The length of the CDR3 is 14 residues. Germline loops: CDR1 SNHLY, CDR2 FYNNEI. Trimming shortened V by 6 bases and J by 9 bases, and 17 bases separated the two germline ends. CDR3 loop: CASSETSREKKLFF. The CDR3 DNA sequence: TGTGCCAGCAGCGAGACGAGTCGGGAGAAAAAACTGTTTTTT. The whole variable domain, filled in from reference TRBV2 and TRBJ1-4, reads EPEVTQTPSHQVTQMGQEVILRCVPISNHLYFYWYRQILGQKVEFLVSFYNNEISEKSEIFDDQFSVERPDGSNFTLKIRSTKLEDSAMYFCASSETSREKKLFFGSGTQLSVL.

This clone occurred a few times. CDR3 in amino acids: CASSARPNTEAFF. The DNA of the CDR3 is TGTGCCAGCAGTGCACGTCCGAACACTGAAGCTTTCTTT. The J gene is TRBJ1-1, the V gene TRBV6-4; D unclear. CDR1 is MRHNA, CDR2 SNTAGT, per germline. This CDR3 is 13 amino acids long. V gave up 4 bases and J gave up 1 base, with 7 bases separating them.

The chain is built from TRBV11-1 and TRBJ1-1, with D possibly being TRBD1 (6 bases). V was cut by 1 base and J by 4 bases, with 10 bases left in between. CDR1 and CDR2 from the germline V gene are SGHAT and FQDESV (reference sequence). The CDR3 runs 14 residues. The CDR3 is CASSLDRALTEAFF. CDR3 bases: TGTGCCAGCAGCTTAGACAGGGCCCTCACTGAAGCTTTCTTT.

J is TRBJ2-5 and V is TRBV19; D is possibly TRBD1 or TRBD2 (5 bases each). Germline V gene data show CDR1 as LNHDA and CDR2 as SQIVND (reference sequence). The CDR3 runs to 13 residues. Trimming pared 6 bases from V and 5 bases from J, leaving 13 bases between. The CDR3 DNA reads as TGTGCCAGTAGCACCACGGGGCGGGAGACCCAGTACTTC. This codes for CASSTTGRETQYF.

This rearrangement joins TRBV7-2 to TRBJ1-1; no definite D call. The CDR3 totals 15 residues. CDR1 SGHTA and CDR2 FQGNSA come from the germline V gene. Trimming shortened V by 7 bases and J by 6 bases, and 21 bases separated the two germline ends. The chain's CDR3 is CASTAREVPGPEAFF. CDR3 nucleotides: TGTGCCAGCACCGCTAGGGAGGTCCCAGGCCCTGAAGCTTTCTTT.

The chain recombines TRBV25-1 with TRBJ2-3; tentatively, D is TRBD1 (6 bases). Between the trimmed V and J ends, which lost 3 bases and 1 base, there was a span of 17 bases. The germline CDR1 and CDR2 sequences are MGHDK and SYGVNS. The CDR3 runs 17 residues. CDR3 DNA: TGTGCCAGCAGTGATTGGGCAGGGGCGCTGGGCACAGATACGCAGTATTTT. Encoded protein: CASSDWAGALGTDTQYF.

This chain connects TRBV14 to TRBJ1-2; 7 bases are a match to TRBD1. The germline V gene encodes CDR1 SGHDN and CDR2 FVKESK. CDR3 length: 14 residues. V lost 5 bases, J lost 5 bases, and 8 bases stayed unmatched. This CDR3 reads CASSSYRGPYGYTF. Written as DNA, the CDR3 is TGTGCCAGCAGCTCCTACAGGGGTCCGTATGGCTACACCTTC.